Below are 27 T cell receptor beta chains sequenced from a single sample in a study of T cells in Graves' hyperthyroidism and ophthalmopathy. It was RNA transcripts that yielded the amplified TCR beta CDR3 regions. Using the HTBI primer set, a first-round RT-PCR was run on the TCR CDR3. TCRdb fed the multiplex PCR reads into MiXCR, producing one record per CDR3 protein. The sample shows around 250,000 distinct CDR3 sequences, roughly a quarter of them seen only once. Sequencing was done on a sample of blood. These receptor sequences come from a woman between 40 and 50 years old with Graves' ophthalmopathy.

The CDR3 here is CASSPRENYEQYF. In DNA form, the CDR3 reads TGTGCCAGCAGCCCCAGGGAAAACTACGAGCAGTACTTC. This sequence joins TRBV11-1 and TRBJ2-7; TRBD1 might be the D (5 bases). The germline V gene has CDR1 SGHAT and CDR2 FQDESV (reference sequence). This CDR3 comprises 13 residues. Trimming removed 5 bases from V and 3 bases from J, with 11 bases in between.

Comment on this clonotype: A read error may account for a junction end that differs from germline. The chain combines TRBV11-2 with TRBJ2-5; 9 bases are shared with TRBD2. Per germline, CDR1 SGHAT and CDR2 FQNNGV. This CDR3 is built from 17 residues. The CDR3 reads CASSLGTSSPYQETQYF. CDR3 DNA sequence: TGTGCCAGTAGCTTAGGGACTAGCTCGCCGTACCAAGAGACCCAGTACTTC.

This chain links TRBV2 with TRBJ1-1; tentative D call: TRBD1 (6 bases). Per the germline V gene, CDR1 is SNHLY and CDR2 is FYNNEI. Trimming removed 7 bases from V and 2 bases from J, with 20 bases in between. This CDR3 has 16 residues. The CDR3 DNA is TGTGCCAGCAAGAGGCTATCCGGACAGAGAAACACTGAAGCTTTCTTT. Its protein is CASKRLSGQRNTEAFF.

The V call is TRBV7-6, the J call TRBJ2-7; 7 bases line up with TRBD1. CDR1 is SGHVS, CDR2 FNYEAQ, per germline. The CDR3 contains 15 residues. The junction had 7 bases not matched to a gene; V was cut back by 5 bases and J by 0 bases. CDR3 DNA: TGTGCCAGCAGCCCCGGACAGGAGGTCTCCTACGAGCAGTACTTC. The encoded protein is CASSPGQEVSYEQYF.

This clonotype came up many times. The chain joins TRBV3-1 to TRBJ1-6; D might be TRBD1 (6 bases). The V and J ends lost 4 bases and 7 bases respectively, with 14 bases between them. Germline lookup yields CDR1 LGHDT and CDR2 YNNKEL (reference sequence). The CDR3 loop spans 15 amino acids. The CDR3: CASSPPGQYNSPLHF. The CDR3 DNA follows: TGTGCCAGCAGCCCCCCGGGACAATACAATTCACCCCTCCACTTT.

This clonotype came up a few times. The chain uses TRBV6-1 and TRBJ2-7, with 9 nucleotides matching TRBD2. The germline V gene has CDR1 MNHNS and CDR2 SASEGT. CDR3 length equals 15 residues. Unmatched junction bases numbered 9, after V lost 8 bases and J lost 1 base. The CDR3 is CASLVASGISYEQYF. The CDR3 coding sequence is TGTGCCAGCCTGGTGGCTAGCGGGATATCCTACGAGCAGTACTTC.

Many counts were recorded for this clonotype. The chain joins TRBV30 to TRBJ2-7; 12 nucleotides match TRBD1. The germline CDR1 and CDR2 sequences are GTSNPN and SVGIG (reference sequence). V shed 2 bases, J shed 6 bases, and the junction held 8 bases outside the gene matches. The CDR3 sequence is 15 residues long. The CDR3 spells CAWSICGTGGCEQYF. The CDR3 DNA sequence: TGTGCCTGGAGTATCTGCGGGACAGGGGGCTGCGAGCAGTACTTC.

The V call is TRBV11-2, the J call TRBJ2-7, with TRBD2 identical over 10 bases. Germline assignment: CDR1 SGHAT and CDR2 FQNNGV. Trimming at V came to 5 bases and at J to 5 bases, leaving 12 bases not matched to a gene. The CDR3 totals 16 residues. CDR3 nucleotides: TGTGCCAGCAGCCCAGAGGGGGCTAGCGGGAGCCACGAGCAGTACTTC. Translating it yields CASSPEGASGSHEQYF.

To note about this clonotype: Possible read error: a much larger clone is one base away. This chain joins TRBV15 and TRBJ1-4; D uncertain. CDR3 length equals 16 residues. The V end lost 0 bases, the J end lost 7 bases, and 15 bases lay between the germline ends. The germline CDR1 and CDR2 sequences are LNHNV and YYDKDF (reference sequence). CDR3: CATSRDSVFRGEKLFF. CDR3 bases: TGTGCCACCAGCAGAGATTCAGTGTTTCGGGGTGAAAAACTGTTTTTT. The full variable domain, rest sourced from reference TRBV15 and TRBJ1-4, is DAMVIQNPRYQVTQFGKPVTLSCSQTLNHNVMYWYQQKSSQAPKLLFHYYDKDFNNEADTPDNFQSRRPNTSFCFLDIRSPGLGDTAMYLCATSRDSVFRGEKLFFGSGTQLSVL.

This chain links TRBV5-5 with TRBJ2-5; possible D gene TRBD1, 6 bases. The germline V and J ends were trimmed by 6 bases and 2 bases, with 20 bases remaining between them. The CDR3 is 16 amino acids. Germline V lookup: CDR1 SGHKS, CDR2 YYEKEE (reference sequence). CDR3 nucleotide sequence: TGTGCCAGCAATCTCGGGGCAGGGGCGTCGCAAGAGACCCAGTACTTC. This encodes CASNLGAGASQETQYF.

The table lists this clonotype with a few counts. The gene calls are TRBV12-3 or TRBV12-4 and TRBJ1-5; maybe TRBD1 (5 bases). The CDR3 loop spans 14 amino acids. The V gene lost 7 bases and the J gene lost 4 bases, with 14 bases spanning the gap. CDR3 coding DNA: TGTGCCAGCACCAGTGGGACGACGAATCAGCCCCAGCATTTT. Protein: CASTSGTTNQPQHF.

The CDR3 nucleotides read TGTGCCAGCAGTGAAGCAACCTTAGCCAAAAACATTCAGTACTTC. Its protein is CASSEATLAKNIQYF. The V call is TRBV6-1, the J call TRBJ2-4, with D unclear. The CDR3 consists of 15 residues. The germline V and J ends were trimmed by 0 bases and 0 bases, with 6 bases remaining between them. CDR1 and CDR2 (germline): MNHNS, SASEGT.

This clonotype was recorded at least ten times. The J gene is TRBJ2-6, the V gene TRBV6-4; 7 nucleotides line up with TRBD1. Germline trimming cut 5 bases from V and 0 bases from J; bases unmatched to any gene: 10. This CDR3 is 18 amino acids long. CDR1 and CDR2 (germline): MRHNA, SNTAGT. CDR3 loop: CASSNRQGDPSGANVLTF. In DNA, the CDR3 is TGTGCCAGCAGTAATAGACAGGGAGACCCCTCTGGGGCCAACGTCCTGACTTTC.

This sequence joins TRBV27 and TRBJ2-7, with D maybe TRBD1 (6 bases). Trimming cost V 8 bases and J 1 base, with 24 bases left between them. The CDR3 has 17 residues. Germline values: CDR1 MNHEY, CDR2 SMNVEV (reference sequence). The CDR3 loop is CASGSFPLETGSYEQYF. The CDR3 bases are TGTGCCAGCGGGAGTTTCCCACTCGAGACAGGATCCTACGAGCAGTACTTC.

This clonotype was recorded at least ten times. The rearrangement uses TRBV7-2 and TRBJ2-5; D remains ambiguous. Germline lookup yields CDR1 SGHTA and CDR2 FQGNSA. The CDR3 consists of 12 residues. Trimming shortened V by 6 bases and J by 7 bases, and 12 bases separated the two germline ends. The CDR3 sequence: CASSSPPGTQYF. DNA for the CDR3: TGTGCCAGCAGTTCGCCACCCGGGACCCAGTACTTC.

In this sample, this clonotype turned up many times. Written as DNA, the CDR3 is TGTGCCAGCACCTGGAGCAATCAGCCCCAGCATTTT. Its translation: CASTWSNQPQHF. J is TRBJ1-5 and V is TRBV2; D gene ambiguous. The length of the CDR3 is 12 residues. Germline CDR1 reads SNHLY; CDR2 reads FYNNEI. Trimming pared 7 bases from V and 1 base from J, leaving 5 bases between.

Turning to this clonotype: This could be a read error, since a much larger clone is one nucleotide away. This chain connects TRBV28 to TRBJ1-5; no definite D call. The CDR3 has 13 amino acids. Looked up from germline, CDR1 is MDHEN and CDR2 is SYDVKM. DNA of the CDR3: TGTGCCAGGAGTTTTGGTGTGAGGCAGCCCCAGCATTTT. Its translation is CARSFGVRQPQHF.

This clonotype was seen at least ten times. The V call is TRBV7-9, the J call TRBJ2-2, with 12 positions matching TRBD2. The CDR3 spans 14 residues. CDR1 is SEHNR, CDR2 FQNEAQ, per germline (reference sequence). The trim removed 8 bases at V and 7 bases at J, leaving 5 bases unmatched. The CDR3 DNA follows: TGTGCCAGCTACGGACTAGCGGGGTTCGGGGAGCTGTTTTTT. It codes for CASYGLAGFGELFF.

This clonotype was seen repeatedly, ten times or more. The chain joins TRBV5-6 to TRBJ1-5; D ambiguous. This CDR3 spans 14 amino acids. Deletions cut 1 base from V and 11 bases from J, with 16 bases between. Per the germline V gene, CDR1 is SGHDT and CDR2 is YYEEEE. DNA of the CDR3: TGTGCCAGCAGCTTGTCCTTACAATCATCGGCCCAGCATTTT. Translated, it gives CASSLSLQSSAQHF. Looking up the rest from reference TRBV5-6 and TRBJ1-5 gives the full variable domain: DAGVTQSPTHLIKTRGQQVTLRCSPKSGHDTVSWYQQALGQGPQFIFQYYEEEERQRGNFPDRFSGHQFPNYSSELNVNALLLGDSALYLCASSLSLQSSAQHFGDGTRLSIL.

V gene TRBV12-3 or TRBV12-4 combines with J gene TRBJ1-5; no clear D. This CDR3 spans 13 amino acids. Trimming removed 5 bases from V and 5 bases from J, with 10 bases in between. The CDR3 loop is CASSTRPDQPQHF. The CDR3 coding sequence is TGTGCCAGCAGTACCCGCCCTGATCAGCCCCAGCATTTT.

This clonotype was found many times. The V call is TRBV20-1, the J call TRBJ2-7; 7 nucleotides match TRBD1. This CDR3 is 15 amino acids long. The germline CDR1 and CDR2 sequences are DFQATT and SNEGSKA (reference sequence). With V trimmed by 0 bases and J by 6 bases, 11 bases remained unmatched. The DNA for the CDR3 is TGCAGTGCTAGAGATACCCTAGGGGACAGTATCGAGCAGTACTTC. The encoded protein is CSARDTLGDSIEQYF.

This clonotype was detected many times. The chain recombines TRBV20-1 with TRBJ2-5, with 9 bases that match TRBD1. This CDR3 is built from 15 residues. Per germline, CDR1 DFQATT and CDR2 SNEGSKA (reference sequence). V lost 6 bases to trimming and J lost 1 base; unmatched junction nucleotides: 9. CDR3 nucleotide sequence: TGCAGTGCAAAGGGACAGGGAGCGGGCCAAGAGACCCAGTACTTC. Translating it yields CSAKGQGAGQETQYF.

The count of this clonotype is one. The V gene is TRBV27, the J gene TRBJ1-1; D is undetermined. There are 14 residues in the CDR3. Germline V gene lookup returns CDR1 MNHEY and CDR2 SMNVEV (reference sequence). V was clipped by 6 bases and J by 0 bases, with 11 bases between them. The CDR3 protein is CASSSHRLNTEAFF. The CDR3 coding sequence is TGTGCCAGCAGCAGTCATCGGTTGAACACTGAAGCTTTCTTT.

This clonotype appeared many times. J is TRBJ2-7 and V is TRBV3-1, with 9 bases identical to TRBD2. The junction had 4 bases not matched to a gene; V was cut back by 3 bases and J by 4 bases. Germline values: CDR1 LGHDT, CDR2 YNNKEL (reference sequence). The CDR3 is 14 amino acids. CDR3 residues: CASSHSTSGYEQYF. The CDR3 bases are TGTGCCAGCAGCCACTCGACTAGCGGTTACGAGCAGTACTTC.

This clonotype showed up many times. The chain combines TRBV6-1 with TRBJ2-1; 7 bases are shared with TRBD2. Per the germline V gene, CDR1 is MNHNS and CDR2 is SASEGT. The trim removed 6 bases at V and 2 bases at J, leaving 10 bases unmatched. This CDR3 region has 16 residues. The CDR3 bases are TGTGCCAGCAGAGAGTTCGGCGCGGGAGCCTACAATGAGCAGTTCTTC. Translation gives CASREFGAGAYNEQFF.

This clonotype was seen at least ten times. The chain employs TRBV4-2 and TRBJ2-7; TRBD2 is a possible D gene (6 bases). CDR1 and CDR2 from the germline V gene are LGHNA and YNFKEQ. The CDR3 is made up of 16 amino acids. The germline V and J ends were trimmed by 0 bases and 2 bases, with 14 bases remaining between them. The DNA of the CDR3 is TGTGCCAGCAGCCAAGATTTGGCGGGAAGACCCTACGAGCAGTACTTC. Its protein is CASSQDLAGRPYEQYF.

This chain's CDR3 is CASSQTRLAELSEQYF. CDR3 nucleotides: TGTGCCAGCAGCCAAACTAGACTAGCGGAGTTAAGTGAGCAGTACTTC. The chain employs TRBV12-3 or TRBV12-4 and TRBJ2-7; 9 bases agree with TRBD2. There are 16 residues in the CDR3. V was pared by 6 bases and J by 7 bases, with 16 bases of the junction left unmatched.